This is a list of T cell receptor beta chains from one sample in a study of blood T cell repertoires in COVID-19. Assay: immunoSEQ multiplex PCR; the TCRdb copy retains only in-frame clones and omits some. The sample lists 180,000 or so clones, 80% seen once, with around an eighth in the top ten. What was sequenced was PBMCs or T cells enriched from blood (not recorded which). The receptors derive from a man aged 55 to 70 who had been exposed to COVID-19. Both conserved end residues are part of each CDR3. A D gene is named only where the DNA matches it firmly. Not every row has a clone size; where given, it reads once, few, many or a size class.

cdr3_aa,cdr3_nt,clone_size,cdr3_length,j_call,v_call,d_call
CASSRPGTSGRGTDTQYF,TGTGCCAGCAGCCGCCCCGGGACTAGCGGGAGGGGCACAGATACGCAGTATTTT,once,18,TRBJ2-3,TRBV14,TRBD2
CASSLLGGGTEAFF,TGTGCCAGCAGCTTATTGGGAGGGGGGACTGAAGCTTTCTTT,-,14,TRBJ1-1,TRBV7-3,-
CASSLTTSGSSNEQFF,TGTGCCAGCAGCCTGACAACTAGCGGGTCGTCAAATGAGCAGTTCTTC,-,16,TRBJ2-1,TRBV3-1/TRBV3-2,TRBD2
CASSTYLTGDHTEAFF,TGTGCCAGTAGTACATACCTGACAGGGGACCACACTGAAGCTTTCTTT,once,16,TRBJ1-1,TRBV19,TRBD1
CASSLIPHRPDRGQNTEAFF,TGTGCCAGCAGCTTAATACCCCACCGGCCGGACAGGGGGCAGAACACTGAAGCTTTCTTT,few,20,TRBJ1-1,TRBV7-6,TRBD1
CASGRLTSGPYNEQFF,TGCGCCAGCGGGCGCCTAACTAGCGGGCCATACAATGAGCAGTTCTTC,-,16,TRBJ2-1,TRBV5-1,TRBD2
CASSPGGGETQYF,TGTGCCAGCAGCCCTGGGGGGGGAGAGACCCAGTACTTC,-,13,TRBJ2-5,TRBV11-3,TRBD2
CSVAVAGGNQPQHF,TGCAGCGTTGCAGTGGCAGGGGGAAATCAGCCCCAGCATTTT,-,14,TRBJ1-5,TRBV29-1,TRBD1
CATSDLSRRAGGYENEQFF,TGTGCCACCAGTGATTTGTCTCGGCGTGCGGGAGGGTACGAGAATGAGCAGTTCTTC,-,19,TRBJ2-1,TRBV24-1,TRBD2
CASSLDSNSYEQYF,TGCGCCAGCAGCTTGGACAGTAACTCCTACGAGCAGTACTTC,many,14,TRBJ2-7,TRBV5-1,-
CASQQDSGNTIYF,TGTGCCAGTCAGCAGGACTCTGGAAACACCATATATTTT,few,13,TRBJ1-3,TRBV7-9,-
CASSRDRGGYEQYF,TGTGCCAGCAGCAGGGACAGGGGGGGCTACGAGCAGTACTTC,-,14,TRBJ2-7,TRBV6-5,TRBD1
CASSLRASGISTDTQYF,TGTGCCAGCAGCTTAAGGGCTAGCGGGATAAGCACAGATACGCAGTATTTT,once,17,TRBJ2-3,TRBV7-2,TRBD2
CASSFAGFGNQPQHF,TGTGCCAGCAGCTTCGCAGGGTTTGGCAATCAGCCCCAGCATTTT,-,15,TRBJ1-5,TRBV7-8,-
CASSISPWTSGNYSYNEQFF,TGTGCCAGCAGCATATCCCCGTGGACTAGCGGGAACTACTCCTACAATGAGCAGTTCTTC,few,20,TRBJ2-1,TRBV9,TRBD2
CASSQVLGTGELFF,TGTGCCAGCAGCCAAGTCCTAGGCACCGGGGAGCTGTTTTTT,-,14,TRBJ2-2,TRBV3-1/TRBV3-2,-
CASSPPGGGSQPQHF,TGTGCCAGCTCACCACCGGGCGGGGGCTCTCAGCCCCAGCATTTT,-,15,TRBJ1-5,TRBV18,-
CASTSEGSRVYGYTF,TGTGCCAGCACCTCAGAAGGGAGTAGAGTCTATGGCTACACCTTC,-,15,TRBJ1-2,TRBV9,-
CASSPGQNSYNEQFF,TGTGCCAGCAGCCCAGGACAGAATTCCTACAATGAGCAGTTCTTC,-,15,TRBJ2-1,TRBV3-1/TRBV3-2,-
CASSLSVGQGTEAFF,TGTGCCAGCAGTTTGAGTGTCGGACAAGGCACTGAAGCTTTCTTT,few,15,TRBJ1-1,TRBV28,-
CSALDRKNTEAFF,TGCAGCGCCCTTGACAGGAAGAACACTGAAGCTTTCTTT,few,13,TRBJ1-1,TRBV29-1,-
CASSVSRKETQYF,TGTGCCAGCAGTGTATCCAGGAAAGAGACCCAGTACTTC,-,13,TRBJ2-5,TRBV2,-
CASSPTGSYNEKLFF,TGTGCCAGTAGCCCAACAGGGAGTTATAATGAAAAACTGTTTTTT,few,15,TRBJ1-4,TRBV19,-
CASGFSGSSGYTF,TGTGCCAGCGGGTTCTCAGGAAGCTCCGGCTACACCTTC,-,13,TRBJ1-2,TRBV7-9,-
CASSPLAGGSDTQYF,TGTGCCAGCAGCCCTCTAGCGGGAGGTTCGGATACGCAGTATTTT,-,15,TRBJ2-3,TRBV7-6,TRBD2
CASSQTGGGYTF,TGTGCCAGCAGCCAAACAGGGGGTGGCTACACCTTC,-,12,TRBJ1-2,TRBV7-2,TRBD1
CASSPDRVWGEAFF,TGTGCCAGCAGTCCAGACAGGGTTTGGGGTGAAGCTTTCTTT,-,14,TRBJ1-1,TRBV7-9,TRBD1
CAWRPQEQGSGNTIYF,TGTGCCTGGAGGCCCCAAGAACAGGGGTCCGGAAACACCATATATTTT,once,16,TRBJ1-3,TRBV30,TRBD1
CASSSFGLAGKYEQYF,TGTGCCAGCAGTTCATTCGGACTAGCGGGGAAGTACGAGCAGTACTTC,-,16,TRBJ2-7,TRBV28,TRBD2
CASSVEGRGAYNSPLHF,TGTGCCAGCAGCGTAGAAGGCAGGGGAGCTTATAATTCACCCCTCCACTTT,-,17,TRBJ1-6,TRBV9,-
CASSIGYRSNEQYF,TGTGCCAGTAGTATAGGTTACAGGTCTAACGAGCAGTACTTC,-,14,TRBJ2-7,TRBV19,-
CAISEGTAANIQYF,TGTGCCATCAGTGAAGGGACAGCAGCCAACATTCAGTACTTC,-,14,TRBJ2-4,TRBV10-3,TRBD1
CASSPGRGNEQFF,TGTGCCAGCAGCCCCGGCCGGGGAAATGAGCAGTTCTTC,-,13,TRBJ2-1,TRBV3-1/TRBV3-2,-
CASSLGLVWETQYF,TGCGCCAGCAGCTTGGGACTGGTGTGGGAGACCCAGTACTTC,-,14,TRBJ2-5,TRBV5-1,-
CATSGQVGGTQYF,TGTGCCACCAGTGGTCAAGTAGGGGGTACGCAGTATTTT,few,13,TRBJ2-3,TRBV24-1,-
CASRVTGGNTEAFF,TGTGCCAGCAGAGTAACAGGGGGAAACACTGAAGCTTTCTTT,-,14,TRBJ1-1,TRBV28,TRBD1
CASSTLAQSQFF,TGTGCCAGCAGCACCCTAGCGCAGAGTCAGTTCTTC,-,12,TRBJ2-1,TRBV28,-
CASSLLGGGRVAETQYF,TGTGCCAGCAGCTTACTTGGGGGCGGGAGAGTGGCAGAGACCCAGTACTTC,-,17,TRBJ2-5,TRBV7-8,-
CASSSGTSGSLPGELFF,TGTGCCAGCAGCTCCGGGACTAGCGGGAGTCTCCCCGGGGAGCTGTTTTTT,-,17,TRBJ2-2,TRBV11-3,TRBD2
CASSSAGRGGRTYEQYF,TGCGCCAGCAGCTCGGCGGGGCGGGGGGGTCGGACCTACGAGCAGTACTTC,once,17,TRBJ2-7,TRBV5-1,TRBD2
CATSDGSGGREQYF,TGTGCCACCAGTGATGGGTCAGGGGGCCGGGAGCAGTACTTC,-,14,TRBJ2-7,TRBV24-1,TRBD1
CASSRGVRGNEQYF,TGTGCCAGCAGCCGCGGGGTTCGGGGGAACGAGCAGTACTTC,once,14,TRBJ2-7,TRBV7-9,-
CSVGRTGGEKLFF,TGCAGCGTTGGGAGGACAGGCGGTGAAAAACTGTTTTTT,-,13,TRBJ1-4,TRBV29-1,TRBD1